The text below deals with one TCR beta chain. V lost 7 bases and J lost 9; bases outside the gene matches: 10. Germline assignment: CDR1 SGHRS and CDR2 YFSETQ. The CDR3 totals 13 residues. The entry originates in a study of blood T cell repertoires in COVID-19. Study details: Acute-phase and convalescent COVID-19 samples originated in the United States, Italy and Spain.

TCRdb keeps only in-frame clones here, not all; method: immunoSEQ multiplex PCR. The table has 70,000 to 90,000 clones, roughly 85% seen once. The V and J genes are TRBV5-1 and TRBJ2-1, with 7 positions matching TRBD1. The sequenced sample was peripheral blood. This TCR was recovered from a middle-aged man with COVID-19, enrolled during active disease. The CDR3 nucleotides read TGCGCCAGCCGAGAAGAACAGGGGCCTGAGCAGTTCTTC. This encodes CASREEQGPEQFF.